This TCR beta chain stems from a study of T-cell reconstitution after alpha-beta-depleted transplantation in children. Regarding the study as a whole: After transplant, at about two months, alpha-beta T cells were reportedly derived from several hundred expanded graft clones.

As to this clonotype: Its antigen is not known.

The TCRbeta library incorporated unique molecular identifiers. TCRdb reprocessed the PCR reads with MiXCR, giving one entry per CDR3 protein. The sample contains about 980,000 distinct CDR3 sequences, 25% to 30% of which appear only once. The germline V gene encodes CDR1 LGHDT and CDR2 YNNKEL (reference sequence). The CDR3 length is 16 residues. V dropped 7 bases and J dropped 2 bases, with 18 bases sitting between them. This TCR was sampled from a boy younger than two who had a stem cell transplant for SCID, so the T cells may come from the graft donor. The V gene is TRBV3-1, the J gene TRBJ2-4; TRBD2 might be the D (7 bases). The sequences come from PBMCs, mostly from graft donor cells, collected 360 days after TCRalphabeta/CD19-depleted stem cell transplant. The CDR3: CASKGGGAQPKNIQYF. The CDR3 nucleotides read TGTGCCAGCAAGGGAGGGGGGGCGCAACCCAAAAACATTCAGTACTTC.